A single sample is the source of the 23 T cell receptor beta chains below, sequenced in a study of T cell responses to AZD1222 COVID-19 vaccine. The data were produced by immunoSEQ multiplex PCR, yet TCRdb's version contains in-frame clones alone and is incomplete. The repertoire holds about 120,000 clones, over 80% seen once, with 11% to 15% in the top ten. The sample consisted of peripheral blood, taken on day 0 of AZD1222 vaccination. All receptors derive from an adult in good health.

The V call is TRBV30, the J call TRBJ1-4; the D is unclear. Germline V gene lookup returns CDR1 GTSNPN and CDR2 SVGIG (reference sequence). Trimming left V 2 bases short and J 8 bases short, with 21 bases between. CDR3 size: 16 residues. In nucleotides, the CDR3 is TGTGCCTGGAGTAGCCCGACTCAAGGACTTCGGGAAAAACTGTTTTTT. It is translated as CAWSSPTQGLREKLFF.

The chain employs TRBV6-2 or TRBV6-3 and TRBJ1-2; D call uncertain. This CDR3 region has 14 residues. Germline assignment: CDR1 MNHEY and CDR2 SVGEGT. Trimming removed 4 bases at V and 5 bases at J, with 14 bases between. CDR3 loop: CASSFIPGVYGYTF. The CDR3 DNA reads as TGTGCCAGCAGTTTCATACCGGGCGTTTATGGCTACACCTTC.

V is TRBV4-1 and J is TRBJ1-2; TRBD1 aligns across 7 bases. This CDR3 comprises 15 residues. The J segment lost 0 bases and the V segment lost 2 bases, leaving 3 bases of the junction unmatched. The germline V gene encodes CDR1 MGHRA and CDR2 YSYEKL. The CDR3 sequence: CASSQKTGTNYGYTF. In nucleotides, the CDR3 is TGCGCCAGCAGCCAAAAGACAGGGACTAACTATGGCTACACCTTC.

This CDR3 is CASSQDKGLKNTEAFF. The CDR3 coding sequence is TGCGCCAGCAGCCAAGATAAGGGACTGAAGAACACTGAAGCTTTCTTT. The chain carries TRBV4-1 and TRBJ1-1; a possible D gene is TRBD1 (5 bases). This CDR3 spans 16 amino acids. CDR1 MGHRA and CDR2 YSYEKL come from the germline V gene. Between the trimmed V and J ends, which lost 0 bases and 1 base, there was a span of 12 bases.

The chain recombines TRBV7-2 with TRBJ2-7, with D hard to call. The germline gives CDR1 SGHTA, CDR2 FQGNSA. This CDR3 is 16 amino acids long. Between the trimmed V and J ends, which lost 1 base and 3 bases, there was a span of 16 bases. The CDR3 bases are TGTGCCAGCAGCTTAGGGTACAGCGCCTCCTTCTACGAGCAGTACTTC. This sequence encodes CASSLGYSASFYEQYF.

V is TRBV5-1 and J is TRBJ1-1; 7 bases align to TRBD1. V was pared by 3 bases and J by 1 base, with 3 bases of the junction left unmatched. Germline-derived CDR1 and CDR2 are SGHRS and YFSETQ. This CDR3 contains 14 residues. DNA for the CDR3: TGCGCCAGCAGCTCGGGGACAGCGAACACTGAAGCTTTCTTT. It encodes CASSSGTANTEAFF. Variable domain in full (rest from reference TRBV5-1 and TRBJ1-1): KAGVTQTPRYLIKTRGQQVTLSCSPISGHRSVSWYQQTPGQGLQFLFEYFSETQRNKGNFPGRFSGRQFSNSRSEMNVSTLELGDSALYLCASSSGTANTEAFFGQGTRLTVV.

In nucleotides, the CDR3 is TGTGCCAGCAGCTTTCGAGGGGGGGCTAGAGATGAGCAGTTCTTC. This encodes CASSFRGGARDEQFF. V gene TRBV5-8 combines with J gene TRBJ2-1, with D perhaps matching TRBD2 (7 bases). CDR3 length: 15 amino acids. V lost 2 bases, J lost 8 bases, and 17 bases lay in between. Germline CDR1 reads SGHTS; CDR2 reads YDEGEE.

The chain carries TRBV5-1 and TRBJ2-7; TRBD1 matches 7 bases. The CDR3 extends over 15 amino acids. V dropped 4 bases and J dropped 0; count of bases not matched to a gene: 7. Germline V gene sequence: CDR1 SGHRS, CDR2 YFSETQ. The CDR3, as DNA: TGCGCCAGCAGCCCAGGACAGGCTGGCTCCTACGAGCAGTACTTC. This sequence encodes CASSPGQAGSYEQYF.

The chain carries TRBV30 and TRBJ1-2, with D hard to call. V was trimmed by 1 base and J by 8 bases, leaving 14 bases between them. This CDR3 comprises 13 residues. From germline, CDR1 is GTSNPN and CDR2 SVGIG (reference sequence). The CDR3 sequence is CAWSAIGLWGYTF. The DNA of the CDR3 is TGTGCCTGGAGTGCAATAGGGCTGTGGGGCTACACCTTC. The variable domain in full, completed from reference TRBV30 and TRBJ1-2, reads SQTIHQWPATLVQPVGSPLSLECTVEGTSNPNLYWYRQAAGRGLQLLFYSVGIGQISSEVPQNLSASRPQDRQFILSSKKLLLSDSGFYLCAWSAIGLWGYTFGSGTRLTVV.

The chain combines TRBV7-8 with TRBJ2-1; D possibly corresponds to TRBD1 (5 bases). This CDR3 spans 17 amino acids. Between the trimmed V and J ends, which lost 7 bases and 5 bases, there was a span of 24 bases. Germline V gene data show CDR1 as SGHVS and CDR2 as FQNEAQ. The chain's CDR3 is CASTLFAGPPLNNEQFF. The CDR3 DNA follows: TGTGCCAGCACCCTATTTGCAGGGCCTCCCTTGAACAATGAGCAGTTCTTC.

This clone was counted only a few times. The J gene is TRBJ2-7, the V gene TRBV6-6, with 9 bases lining up with TRBD1. Per the germline V gene, CDR1 is MNHNY and CDR2 is SVGAGI (reference sequence). J gave up 3 bases and V 6 bases, and 6 bases lay outside the gene matches. The CDR3 runs to 14 residues. Here the CDR3 reads CASRLTGGVYEQYF. CDR3 sequence (DNA): TGTGCCAGCAGGTTGACAGGGGGTGTCTACGAGCAGTACTTC.

The chain combines TRBV11-2 with TRBJ2-2; possible D gene TRBD1, 5 bases. The V and J ends lost 5 bases and 6 bases respectively, with 13 bases between them. Germline V CDR1 and CDR2: SGHAT, FQNNGV. The CDR3 is 14 residues long. The CDR3 coding sequence is TGTGCCAGCAGCCCAGTAGGGGTAGCCGGGGAGCTGTTTTTT. The encoded protein is CASSPVGVAGELFF.

This clone was picked up many times. The same CDR3 can be traced to other DNA sequences in this sample. J is TRBJ2-3 and V is TRBV2; 7 positions match TRBD1. Germline CDR1 is SNHLY and CDR2 is FYNNEI. The CDR3 covers 15 residues. V shed 4 bases, J shed 0 bases, and the junction held 4 bases outside the gene matches. In nucleotides, the CDR3 is TGTGCCAGCAGTGGAGGGACAGCTAGCACAGATACGCAGTATTTT. It is translated as CASSGGTASTDTQYF.

The gene calls are TRBV28 and TRBJ2-5; D is ambiguous. Looked up from germline, CDR1 is MDHEN and CDR2 is SYDVKM. V lost 4 bases to trimming and J lost 2 bases, with 17 bases between them. There are 16 residues in the CDR3. Here the CDR3 reads CASSYSGPTLQETQYF. DNA for the CDR3: TGTGCCAGCAGTTATTCCGGTCCGACCCTTCAAGAGACCCAGTACTTC.

The chain employs TRBV27 and TRBJ1-5; no clear D gene. The CDR3 covers 11 residues. Germline lookup yields CDR1 MNHEY and CDR2 SMNVEV (reference sequence). Trimming stripped 5 bases from V and 5 bases from J, with 4 bases between. This chain's CDR3 is CASSADQPQHF. The CDR3 nucleotides read TGTGCCAGCAGTGCTGATCAGCCCCAGCATTTT.

The genes are TRBV2 and TRBJ2-5; the match to TRBD2 covers 9 bases. The CDR3 has 13 amino acids. Germline CDR1 reads SNHLY; CDR2 reads FYNNEI. J was trimmed by 4 bases and V by 8 bases; bases with no gene match: 5. CDR3 loop: CASRLAARETQYF. CDR3 sequence (DNA): TGTGCCAGCCGACTAGCGGCGAGAGAGACCCAGTACTTC.

V is TRBV6-2 or TRBV6-3 and J is TRBJ1-1, with 7 bases lining up with TRBD1. The germline CDR1 and CDR2 sequences are MNHEY and SVGEGT. The CDR3 consists of 15 residues. V lost 2 bases, J lost 3 bases, and 6 bases stayed unmatched. This chain's CDR3 is CASSYNRGTDTEAFF. CDR3 DNA sequence: TGTGCCAGCAGTTACAACAGGGGTACGGACACTGAAGCTTTCTTT.

The chain carries TRBV4-3 and TRBJ2-6; D gene unclear. This CDR3 is built from 16 residues. V was clipped by 5 bases and J by 1 base, with 12 bases between them. Germline assignment: CDR1 LGHNA and CDR2 YSLEER. In nucleotides, the CDR3 is TGCGCCAGCAGCGCCTCAACCATGTCTGGGGCCAACGTCCTGACTTTC. Translated, it gives CASSASTMSGANVLTF.

The chain combines TRBV15 with TRBJ2-1; no firm D call. CDR3 length equals 11 residues. The germline CDR1 and CDR2 sequences are LNHNV and YYDKDF (reference sequence). V lost 7 bases, J lost 5 bases, and 6 bases lay in between. CDR3 DNA sequence: TGTGCCACCAACAACGACAATGAGCAGTTCTTC. It codes for CATNNDNEQFF. The whole variable domain, filled in from reference TRBV15 and TRBJ2-1, reads DAMVIQNPRYQVTQFGKPVTLSCSQTLNHNVMYWYQQKSSQAPKLLFHYYDKDFNNEADTPDNFQSRRPNTSFCFLDIRSPGLGDTAMYLCATNNDNEQFFGPGTRLTVL.

The CDR3 sequence is CASSPPVGQGVDNEQFF. In DNA, the CDR3 is TGTGCCAGCTCACCACCCGTTGGACAGGGGGTAGACAATGAGCAGTTCTTC. The V gene is TRBV18, the J gene TRBJ2-1, with TRBD1 matching 10 bases. The CDR3 extends over 17 amino acids. Germline values: CDR1 KGHSH, CDR2 LQKENI. Trimming at V came to 0 bases and at J to 5 bases, leaving 7 bases not matched to a gene.

The chain joins TRBV24-1 to TRBJ2-7, with D unresolved. Germline lookup yields CDR1 KGHDR and CDR2 SFDVKD. V was trimmed by 8 bases and J by 3 bases, leaving 16 bases between them. The CDR3 sequence is 14 residues long. This CDR3 reads CATKYSLEGYEQYF. In DNA form, the CDR3 reads TGTGCCACCAAGTACTCTCTTGAAGGCTACGAGCAGTACTTC.

This chain links TRBV5-4 with TRBJ2-3; 11 nucleotides match TRBD2. The V gene end was trimmed by 0 bases and the J gene end by 7 bases; junction bases not matched to a gene: 7. The length of the CDR3 is 16 residues. Looked up from germline, CDR1 is SGHNT and CDR2 is YYREEE (reference sequence). CDR3 sequence (DNA): TGTGCCAGCAGCTTGGAAACACTAGCGGGAGCAAATACGCAGTATTTT. This gives the protein CASSLETLAGANTQYF.

This chain uses TRBV28 with TRBJ1-2, with D unresolved. This CDR3 comprises 15 residues. V lost 3 bases to trimming and J lost 6 bases, with 17 bases between them. The germline CDR1 and CDR2 sequences are MDHEN and SYDVKM. CDR3 DNA: TGTGCCAGCAGTTTCGTCTCGGGAAATTATAATGGCTACACCTTC. It encodes CASSFVSGNYNGYTF.